This T cell receptor beta chain was sequenced for a study of PD-1 blockade in classical Hodgkin lymphoma. Study-level points and caveats: Lower baseline TCR diversity was reported for newly diagnosed patients than for healthy donors. Underlying causes for the observed repertoire differences were not defined, possibly disease activity or prior therapy.

Generated by immunoSEQ multiplex PCR, the TCRdb table keeps only in-frame clones and is missing some. Of about 30,000 clones in the sample, about nine tenths were seen once. The CDR3 runs to 12 residues. Trimming removed 3 bases from V and 11 bases from J, with 14 bases in between. CDR1 and CDR2 (germline): SGHRS, YFSETQ. Time point denoted: newly diagnosed, previously untreated cHL patient sample. Researchers used magnetic negative selection to pull out pure CD4+ T cells from thawed PBMCs. The authors compared against newly diagnosed, untreated classical Hodgkin lymphoma PBMCs. About this clone: The antigen is undetermined.

The source material was CD4+ T cells from blood. The origin of this receptor is a human donor with classical Hodgkin lymphoma. The rearrangement joins TRBV5-1 to TRBJ1-1; the D gene is possibly TRBD1 (5 bases). The CDR3 DNA follows: TGCGCCAGCAGCTATCCGGGACCAGAGGCTTTCTTT. It translates to CASSYPGPEAFF. The full variable domain, with the rest looked up from reference TRBV5-1 and TRBJ1-1, is KAGVTQTPRYLIKTRGQQVTLSCSPISGHRSVSWYQQTPGQGLQFLFEYFSETQRNKGNFPGRFSGRQFSNSRSEMNVSTLELGDSALYLCASSYPGPEAFFGQGTRLTVV.